The source of this T cell receptor beta chain is a study of blood T cells in healthy people across ages (dated by TCRdb to about 2015). Background on the whole study: In model experiments, roughly one uniquely barcoded TCR beta cDNA molecule per two T cells was captured by template switching. To avoid experimental bias, donors of different ages were distributed randomly across sequencing lanes. Using the same blood draw, the study looked at two additional independent replicas of 1 million unique cDNA reads for two donors, one aged 18 to 29 and the other aged 80 or older. Four age groups were formed from the donors: young (average roughly 16 years), middle-aged (approximately 40), aged (62) and long-lived (less than 85). The study measured age-related changes in TCR beta repertoire diversity using deep sequencing normalized with unique cDNA molecular identifiers.

Only a few counts were recorded for this clonotype. Its antigen is still unknown. One base away there is no much larger clone; base qualities are not given. V sheds 3 bases and J sheds 4 bases, leaving 21 bases between their ends. Spanning cysteine to phenylalanine, the CDR3 consists of 17 amino acids. The CDR3 DNA has 51 bases and is translated from base 1. CDR1 SGHRS and CDR2 YFSETQ are derived from the germline V gene. Libraries were constructed by 5' RACE. The sequencer was an Illumina HiSeq 2500. A second roughly 6 to 12 cycle PCR used a sample-barcoded 5' primer and a J-beta primer mix. A unique molecular identifier was introduced onto each TCR beta cDNA molecule by a template-switch 5' adaptor carrying 12 random nucleotides. Each sample yielded at least 3 million CDR3-containing paired-end reads. The Mint cDNA synthesis kit, primed by a TRBC-specific oligonucleotide, was used to synthesize first-strand cDNA from all RNA. All cDNA was treated with uracil-DNA glycosylase and then went through a first 18-cycle PCR with the universal primers M1SS and BC2_uni_R. Per the authors' processing: For normalization, 1 million high-quality reads were randomly selected from each sample, with every read carrying a distinct molecular identifier. Reads sharing molecular identifiers were discarded rather than binned into consensus sequences. MiTCR, run with a Q25 quality threshold and the strictest error-elimination algorithm, handled CDR3 identification, clonotype clustering and error correction. Lower-bound total TCR beta diversity was estimated with a nonparametric unseen species model using Euler transformation. TCRdb applied fastp at Q25 and MiXCR to the public reads, then kept only in-frame beta chains. Each record represents a unique CDR3 protein, reported with the most common genes and DNA among its rows. TCRdb's processing, not the authors', yielded these V and J calls. The sample table records 710,000 or so distinct CDR3 sequences; approximately 22% of these occur just once. The ten largest account for about 22% of the sample.

Systemically healthy Caucasian individuals from Russia, some 38 in total and aged about 6 to 100 years, were included as donors. Roughly 10 milliliters of peripheral blood were collected from each donor into EDTA-treated Vacutainer tubes. Ficoll-Paque density-gradient centrifugation was used to isolate PBMCs, with at least 6 million obtained per sample. Total RNA was extracted from PBMCs with Trizol reagent, with at least 5.5 micrograms obtained per sample. Naive CD45RAhigh/CD27high T cell percentages were measured by flow cytometry on a PBMC aliquot from every donor. Broader findings and caveats from the paper: Total diversity estimates from one million sequenced T cells were considered lower bounds and underestimates. Because donor CMV infection status was unknown, age-related changes in expanded clonotypes were potentially confounded. Bulk unsorted PBMC profiling prevented conclusive comparison of naive and antigen-experienced compartments. Observed TCR beta diversity correlated strongly with the percentage of naive T cells measured by flow cytometry. Compared with the aged group, the long-lived group had more naive CD4+ T cells, fewer expanded clones and increased TCR diversity, suggesting age selection. As age increased, observed TCR beta diversity per million T cells dropped in a roughly linear way, and a significant reduction was already evident by age about 40.

The V and J genes are TRBV5-1 and TRBJ2-3; the D gene could be either TRBD1 or TRBD2, each agreeing at 5 bases. The sequence came from a man aged 70 or older in good health. Sequenced sample: blood. The CDR3 protein: CASSSPGRRQGADTQYF. The DNA sequence follows: TGCGCCAGCAGCTCCCCTGGACGCAGGCAGGGAGCAGATACGCAGTATTTT.